These 10 T cell receptor beta chains were sequenced from one sample in a study of regulatory T cells in long-lasting Graves disease. Relying on iRepertoire HTBI primers and Arm-PCR of CDR3 regions, the team built TCR beta libraries. TCRdb reprocessed the multiplex PCR reads with MiXCR, giving one entry per CDR3 protein. Of roughly 530,000 distinct CDR3 sequences in the sample, roughly 15% were seen once. The time point was: newly diagnosed GD, antithyroid drugs for less than 3 months. PBMC-derived RNA was used for the TCR library. This sample was shared with a second study, whose subject was T cells in Graves' hyperthyroidism and ophthalmopathy.

Material: peripheral blood mononuclear cells (PBMCs), obtained at new diagnosis, from a patient treated with antithyroid drugs. These receptor sequences come from a woman aged 35-65 years with Graves disease.

This clonotype was seen many times. The genes are TRBV18 and TRBJ1-1, with D perhaps matching TRBD1 (6 bases). V was pared by 2 bases and J by 7 bases, with 14 bases between. Germline CDR1 KGHSH, CDR2 LQKENI. This CDR3 spans 14 amino acids. CDR3 bases: TGTGCCAGCTCACCAAGGACAGAAAAGCATGAAGCTTTCTTT. It is translated as CASSPRTEKHEAFF.

This clonotype was seen at least ten times. The chain recombines TRBV27 with TRBJ2-1, with 9 bases matching TRBD1. The V segment lost 8 bases and the J segment 2 bases; nucleotides outside the gene matches: 4. The CDR3 is 14 amino acids. Germline assignment: CDR1 MNHEY and CDR2 SMNVEV (reference sequence). The DNA for the CDR3 is TGTGCCAGCTCCAGGACAGGGGCCTACAATGAGCAGTTCTTC. Translating it yields CASSRTGAYNEQFF.

This clonotype was picked up many times. The chain is built from TRBV11-3 and TRBJ2-7, with 10 positions matching TRBD1. Trimming at V came to 4 bases and at J to 4 bases, leaving 22 bases not matched to a gene. The CDR3 is 20 amino acids. The germline gives CDR1 SGHNT, CDR2 YENEEA. The CDR3 here is CASSSNKTPRGGQGRYEQYF. The CDR3 region has the DNA TGTGCCAGCAGCTCCAACAAGACCCCCCGGGGGGGACAGGGGAGGTACGAGCAGTACTTC. Full variable domain (rest looked up from reference TRBV11-3 and TRBJ2-7): EAGVVQSPRYKIIEKKQPVAFWCNPISGHNTLYWYLQNLGQGPELLIRYENEEAVDDSQLPKDRFSAERLKGVDSTLKIQPAELGDSAVYLCASSSNKTPRGGQGRYEQYFGPGTRLTVT.

This clonotype was detected many times. This chain uses TRBV12-3 or TRBV12-4 with TRBJ1-4; TRBD1 aligns across 10 bases. The CDR3 contains 15 residues. J was trimmed by 8 bases and V by 3 bases; bases with no gene match: 6. The CDR3: CASSFDRGLGEKLFF. The CDR3 nucleotides are TGTGCCAGCAGTTTCGACAGGGGGCTTGGGGAAAAACTGTTTTTT.

This clonotype came up many times. The chain's CDR3 is CASSATDRVEQYF. The CDR3 nucleotides read TGTGCCAGCAGTGCCACGGACAGGGTCGAGCAGTACTTC. J is TRBJ2-7 and V is TRBV27; 8 positions match TRBD1. Germline V gene data show CDR1 as MNHEY and CDR2 as SMNVEV (reference sequence). The CDR3 loop spans 13 amino acids. The V and J ends lost 5 bases and 6 bases, in that order; junction bases with no gene match: 6.

This clonotype appeared many times. The V call is TRBV3-1, the J call TRBJ2-1; TRBD2 agrees at 7 bases. CDR1 and CDR2 from the germline V gene are LGHDT and YNNKEL (reference sequence). Trimming removed 10 bases from V and 7 bases from J; junction bases left unmatched: 16. The CDR3 consists of 15 residues. The CDR3 sequence is CATRGDLGEGNEQFF. In DNA, the CDR3 is TGTGCCACCCGCGGGGACCTCGGGGAGGGTAATGAGCAGTTCTTC.

This clonotype was detected many times. The J gene is TRBJ2-7, the V gene TRBV15, with a tentative D call TRBD2 (6 bases). V lost 5 bases and J lost 7, with 15 bases in between. CDR1 LNHNV and CDR2 YYDKDF come from the germline V gene (reference sequence). CDR3 size: 13 residues. DNA for the CDR3: TGTGCCACCAGCGACCTACTAGCTACGGAGCAGTACTTC. Its protein product is CATSDLLATEQYF. Filled out from reference TRBV15 and TRBJ2-7, the complete variable domain reads DAMVIQNPRYQVTQFGKPVTLSCSQTLNHNVMYWYQQKSSQAPKLLFHYYDKDFNNEADTPDNFQSRRPNTSFCFLDIRSPGLGDTAMYLCATSDLLATEQYFGPGTRLTVT.

The chain has TRBV19 and TRBJ1-1; D is ambiguous. V dropped 4 bases and J dropped 7 bases, with 10 bases sitting between them. CDR1 is LNHDA, CDR2 SQIVND, per germline (reference sequence). This CDR3 comprises 12 residues. The CDR3 sequence is CASSRQLGEAFF. The CDR3 region has the DNA TGTGCCAGTAGTAGGCAATTAGGTGAAGCTTTCTTT. Based on the CDR3 plus reference TRBV19 and TRBJ1-1, the full variable domain is DGGITQSPKYLFRKEGQNVTLSCEQNLNHDAMYWYRQDPGQGLRLIYYSQIVNDFQKGDIAEGYSVSREKKESFPLTVTSAQKNPTAFYLCASSRQLGEAFFGQGTRLTVV.

In this sample, this clonotype turned up many times. The chain carries TRBV2 and TRBJ1-1, with 7 positions matching TRBD1. V lost 8 bases to trimming and J lost 7 bases; unmatched junction nucleotides: 16. Germline V gene data show CDR1 as SNHLY and CDR2 as FYNNEI. The CDR3 contains 15 residues. The CDR3 region is CASRTPLTGTDEAFF. CDR3 in DNA: TGTGCCAGCCGAACCCCATTAACCGGGACAGATGAAGCTTTCTTT.

This clonotype was counted ten times or more. This chain links TRBV18 with TRBJ1-1; D not resolved. Trimming pared 0 bases from V and 3 bases from J, leaving 5 bases between. Germline loops: CDR1 KGHSH, CDR2 LQKENI. This CDR3 comprises 13 residues. This CDR3 is CASSPPMDTEAFF. The CDR3 DNA sequence: TGTGCCAGCTCACCACCGATGGACACTGAAGCTTTCTTT.